This T cell receptor beta chain stems from a study of T-cell memory formation after mild COVID-19. About the research overall: Most TCR clusters belonged to a single donor. The study's findings and limits: Whether day 37 second-wave clones are SARS-CoV-2-specific was not confirmed. Clones that shrank (day 15 to 85) were balanced CD4/CD8, whereas later expanders leaned CD4+. Pre-infection memory held some responding clones, suggesting pre-existing cross-reactive T cells responded.

The germline gives CDR1 MNHEY, CDR2 SMNVEV (reference sequence). This CDR3 region has 14 residues. V gave up 4 bases and J gave up 0 bases, with 10 bases separating them. This clonotype came up a few times. Its specificity is not known. TCRdb recomputed calls from the 5' RACE reads with MiXCR, one row per CDR3 protein. The sample lists hundreds of thousands of distinct CDR3 sequences, 15% seen once, with 2% to 2.5% in the top ten. V gene TRBV27 combines with J gene TRBJ2-7; unclear D gene. Input material: PBMCs or a T cell subset sorted from them (not recorded which). The sequence was obtained from an adult woman who had mild COVID-19 (a few samples of this study predate the infection). Cell type and time point are not known. In nucleotides, the CDR3 is TGTGCCAGCAGTTACCAGATGACCTCCTACGAGCAGTACTTC. It yields the protein CASSYQMTSYEQYF.